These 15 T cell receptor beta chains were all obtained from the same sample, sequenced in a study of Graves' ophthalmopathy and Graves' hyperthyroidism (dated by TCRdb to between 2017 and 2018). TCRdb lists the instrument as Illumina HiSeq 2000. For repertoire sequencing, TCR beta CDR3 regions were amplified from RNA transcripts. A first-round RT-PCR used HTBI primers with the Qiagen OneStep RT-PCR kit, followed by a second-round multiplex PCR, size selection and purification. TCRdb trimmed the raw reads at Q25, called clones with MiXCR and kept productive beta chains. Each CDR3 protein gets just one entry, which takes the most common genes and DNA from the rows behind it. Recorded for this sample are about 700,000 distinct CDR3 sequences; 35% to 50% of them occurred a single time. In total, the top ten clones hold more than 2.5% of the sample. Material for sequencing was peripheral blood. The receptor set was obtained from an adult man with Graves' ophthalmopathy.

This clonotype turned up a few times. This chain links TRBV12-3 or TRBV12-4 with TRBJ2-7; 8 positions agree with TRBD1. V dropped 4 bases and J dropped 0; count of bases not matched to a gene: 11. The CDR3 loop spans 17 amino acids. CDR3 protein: CASSSSWTGPSSYEQYF. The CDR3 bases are TGTGCCAGCAGTTCGAGTTGGACAGGGCCGAGCTCCTACGAGCAGTACTTC.

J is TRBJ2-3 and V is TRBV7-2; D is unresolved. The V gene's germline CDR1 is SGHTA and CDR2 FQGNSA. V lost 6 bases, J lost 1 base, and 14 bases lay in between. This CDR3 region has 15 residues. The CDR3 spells CASSSTASGTDTQYF. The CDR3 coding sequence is TGTGCCAGCAGTAGTACCGCCTCAGGCACAGATACGCAGTATTTT. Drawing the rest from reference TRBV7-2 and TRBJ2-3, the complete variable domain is GAGVSQSPSNKVTEKGKDVELRCDPISGHTALYWYRQSLGQGLEFLIYFQGNSAPDKSGLPSDRFSAERTGGSVSTLTIQRTQQEDSAVYLCASSSTASGTDTQYFGPGTRLTVL.

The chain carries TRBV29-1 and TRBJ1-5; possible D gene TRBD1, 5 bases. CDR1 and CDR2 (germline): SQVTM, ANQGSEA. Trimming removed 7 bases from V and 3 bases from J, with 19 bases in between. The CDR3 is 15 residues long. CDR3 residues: CSEPLGQGPNQPQHF. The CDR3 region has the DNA TGCAGCGAACCTTTAGGTCAGGGTCCCAATCAGCCCCAGCATTTT.

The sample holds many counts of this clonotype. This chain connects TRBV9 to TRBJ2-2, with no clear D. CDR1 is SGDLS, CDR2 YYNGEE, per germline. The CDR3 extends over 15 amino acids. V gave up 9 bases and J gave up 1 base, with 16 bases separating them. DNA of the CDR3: TGTGCCAAGGGTACCGTACACAGGAACACCGGGGAGCTGTTTTTT. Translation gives CAKGTVHRNTGELFF.

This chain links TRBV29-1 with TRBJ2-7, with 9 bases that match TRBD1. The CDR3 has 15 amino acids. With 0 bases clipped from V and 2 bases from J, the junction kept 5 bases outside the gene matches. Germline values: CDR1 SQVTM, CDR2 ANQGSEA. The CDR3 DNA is TGCAGCGTTGAAGATCGGGACAGGGAGCCCTACGAGCAGTACTTC. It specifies CSVEDRDREPYEQYF.

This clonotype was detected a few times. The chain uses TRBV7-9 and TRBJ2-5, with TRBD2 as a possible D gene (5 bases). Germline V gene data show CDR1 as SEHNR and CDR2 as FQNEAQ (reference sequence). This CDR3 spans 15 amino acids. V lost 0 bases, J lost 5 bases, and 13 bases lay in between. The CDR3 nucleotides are TGTGCCAGCAGCTTAGCTCTAGCAACCGGGGAGACCCAGTACTTC. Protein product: CASSLALATGETQYF.

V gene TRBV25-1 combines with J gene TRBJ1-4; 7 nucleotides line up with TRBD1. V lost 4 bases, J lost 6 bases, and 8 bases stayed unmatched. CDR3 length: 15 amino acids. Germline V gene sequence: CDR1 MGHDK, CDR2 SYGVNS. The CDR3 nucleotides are TGTGCCAGCAGTGCAAGCGGGACAGTCGATGAAAAACTGTTTTTT. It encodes CASSASGTVDEKLFF.

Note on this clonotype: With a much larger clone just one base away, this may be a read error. The CDR3 nucleotides read TGCAGTGCAAGGACTGATTACTACGAGCAGTGCTTC. Its protein product is CSARTDYYEQCF. This chain connects TRBV20-1 to TRBJ2-7; a possible D gene is TRBD2 (5 bases). Germline values: CDR1 DFQATT, CDR2 SNEGSKA (reference sequence). The CDR3 covers 12 residues.

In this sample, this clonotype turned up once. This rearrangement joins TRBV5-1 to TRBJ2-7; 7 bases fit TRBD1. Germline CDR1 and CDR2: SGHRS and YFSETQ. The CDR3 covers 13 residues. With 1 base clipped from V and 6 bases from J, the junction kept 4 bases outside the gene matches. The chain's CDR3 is CASSLTGVFEQYF. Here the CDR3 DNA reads TGCGCCAGCAGCTTGACAGGGGTATTCGAGCAGTACTTC. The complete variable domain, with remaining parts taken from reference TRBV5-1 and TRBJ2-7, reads KAGVTQTPRYLIKTRGQQVTLSCSPISGHRSVSWYQQTPGQGLQFLFEYFSETQRNKGNFPGRFSGRQFSNSRSEMNVSTLELGDSALYLCASSLTGVFEQYFGPGTRLTVT.

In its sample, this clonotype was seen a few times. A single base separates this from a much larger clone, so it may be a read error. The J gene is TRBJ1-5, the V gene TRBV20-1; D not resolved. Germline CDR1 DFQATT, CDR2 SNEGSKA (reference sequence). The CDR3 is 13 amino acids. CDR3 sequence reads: CSTRSNWDQPQHF. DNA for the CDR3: TGCAGTACTAGATCCAATTGGGATCAGCCCCAGCATTTT.

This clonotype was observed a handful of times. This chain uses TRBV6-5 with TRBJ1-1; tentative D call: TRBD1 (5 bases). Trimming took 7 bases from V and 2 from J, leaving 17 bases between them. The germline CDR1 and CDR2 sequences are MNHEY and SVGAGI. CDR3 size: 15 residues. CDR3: CASKAGTYYNTEAFF. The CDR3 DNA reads TGTGCCAGCAAAGCCGGGACCTACTATAACACTGAAGCTTTCTTT.

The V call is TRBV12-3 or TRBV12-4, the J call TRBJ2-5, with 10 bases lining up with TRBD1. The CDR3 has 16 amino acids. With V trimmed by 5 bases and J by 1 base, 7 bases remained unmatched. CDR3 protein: CASSTWTGGSQETQYF. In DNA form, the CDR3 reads TGTGCCAGCAGTACCTGGACAGGGGGAAGCCAAGAGACCCAGTACTTC.

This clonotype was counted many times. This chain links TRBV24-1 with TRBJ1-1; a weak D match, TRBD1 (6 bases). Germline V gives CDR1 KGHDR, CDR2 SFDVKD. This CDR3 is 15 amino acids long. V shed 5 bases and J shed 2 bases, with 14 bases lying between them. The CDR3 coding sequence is TGTGCCACCAGTGGACGGGGGGCGCGTAACACTGAAGCTTTCTTT. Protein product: CATSGRGARNTEAFF.

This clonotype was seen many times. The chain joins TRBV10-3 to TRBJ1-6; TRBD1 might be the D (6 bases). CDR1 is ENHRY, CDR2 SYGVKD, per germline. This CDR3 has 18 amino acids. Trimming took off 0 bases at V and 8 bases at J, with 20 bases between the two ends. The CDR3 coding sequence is TGTGCCATCAGTGAGTCGACAGGCCCAATACTGGGCCATTCACCCCTCCACTTT. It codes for CAISESTGPILGHSPLHF.

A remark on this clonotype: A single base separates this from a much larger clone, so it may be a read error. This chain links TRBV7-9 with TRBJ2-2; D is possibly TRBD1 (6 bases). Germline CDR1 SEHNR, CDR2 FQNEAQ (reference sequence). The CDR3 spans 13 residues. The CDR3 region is CASSIQGSGEPFF. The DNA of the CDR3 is TGTGCCAGCAGCATACAGGGTTCCGGGGAGCCGTTTTTT.